One sample yielded the 3 T cell receptor beta chains listed below, sequenced in a study of T cell repertoires and HLA-DP antigens. These TCRs are of unknown antigen specificity. The data were produced by immunoSEQ multiplex PCR, yet TCRdb's version contains in-frame clones alone and is incomplete. The sample has 90,000 to 130,000 clones, 80% to 95% seen once. The sequenced sample was CD4+ T cells from PBMCs. The source is a woman aged 18-30 years in good health and CMV-seronegative.

This chain joins TRBV7-3 and TRBJ1-1; D perhaps matches TRBD1 (6 bases). Between the trimmed V and J ends, which lost 4 bases and 5 bases, there was a span of 11 bases. The CDR3 spans 13 residues. Looked up from germline, CDR1 is SGHTA and CDR2 is FQGTGA. The DNA of the CDR3 is TGTGCCAGCAGCTCGACCAGGGGAACTGAAGCTTTCTTT. Its translation: CASSSTRGTEAFF.

The chain uses TRBV9 and TRBJ2-3; D is perhaps TRBD2 (7 bases). The V and J ends lost 1 base and 2 bases respectively, with 14 bases between them. CDR1 is SGDLS, CDR2 YYNGEE, per germline. This CDR3 spans 16 amino acids. This CDR3 reads CASSVMSGGITDTQYF. The CDR3 DNA sequence: TGTGCCAGCAGCGTAATGTCGGGGGGCATCACAGATACGCAGTATTTT. Together with reference TRBV9 and TRBJ2-3, the CDR3 gives the full variable domain: DSGVTQTPKHLITATGQRVTLRCSPRSGDLSVYWYQQSLDQGLQFLIQYYNGEERAKGNILERFSAQQFPDLHSELNLSSLELGDSALYFCASSVMSGGITDTQYFGPGTRLTVL.

V and J are TRBV27 and TRBJ2-3; no clear D gene. CDR1 is MNHEY, CDR2 SMNVEV, per germline (reference sequence). The V end lost 5 bases, the J end lost 3 bases, and 9 bases lay between the germline ends. CDR3 length: 13 amino acids. The CDR3 loop is CASSPYITDTQYF. The CDR3 DNA reads TGTGCCAGCAGTCCCTACATTACAGATACGCAGTATTTT.